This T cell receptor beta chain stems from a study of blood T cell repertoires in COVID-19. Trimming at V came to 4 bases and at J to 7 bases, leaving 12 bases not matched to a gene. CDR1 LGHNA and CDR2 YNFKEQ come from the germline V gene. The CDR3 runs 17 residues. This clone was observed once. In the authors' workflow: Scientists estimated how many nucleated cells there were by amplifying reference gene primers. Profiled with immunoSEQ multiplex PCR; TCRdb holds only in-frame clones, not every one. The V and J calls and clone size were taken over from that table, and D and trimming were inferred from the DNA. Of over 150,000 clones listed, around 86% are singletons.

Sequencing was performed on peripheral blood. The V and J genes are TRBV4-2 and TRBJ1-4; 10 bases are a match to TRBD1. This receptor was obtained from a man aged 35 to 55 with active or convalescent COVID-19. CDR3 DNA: TGTGCCAGCAGCCCCAGTCCCGGGACAGGGGTAGGTGAAAAACTGTTTTTT. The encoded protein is CASSPSPGTGVGEKLFF.